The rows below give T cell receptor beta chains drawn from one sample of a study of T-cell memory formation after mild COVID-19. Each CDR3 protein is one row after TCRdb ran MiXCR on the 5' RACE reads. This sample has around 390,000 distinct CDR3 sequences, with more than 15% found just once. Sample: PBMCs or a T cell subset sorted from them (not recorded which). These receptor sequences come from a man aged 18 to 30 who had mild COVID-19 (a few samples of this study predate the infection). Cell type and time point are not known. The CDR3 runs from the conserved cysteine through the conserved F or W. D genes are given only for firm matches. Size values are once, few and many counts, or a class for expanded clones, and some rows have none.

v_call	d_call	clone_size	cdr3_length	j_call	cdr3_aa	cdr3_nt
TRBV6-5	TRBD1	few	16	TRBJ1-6	CASSYHRTGQNSPLHF	TGTGCCAGCAGTTACCATAGGACAGGGCAAAATTCACCCCTCCACTTT
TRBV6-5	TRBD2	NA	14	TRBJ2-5	CASSLTSRAETQYF	TGTGCCAGCAGCCTGACTAGCCGGGCGGAGACCCAGTACTTC
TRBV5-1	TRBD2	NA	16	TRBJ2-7	CASSLAGTSGVHEQYF	TGCGCCAGCAGCTTGGCCGGGACTAGCGGGGTGCACGAGCAGTACTTC
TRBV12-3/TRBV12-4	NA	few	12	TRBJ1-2	CASSLYLGGYTF	TGTGCCAGCAGTTTGTACCTGGGTGGCTACACCTTC
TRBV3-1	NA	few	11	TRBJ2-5	CASSQTWTQYF	TGTGCCAGCAGCCAAACGTGGACCCAGTACTTC
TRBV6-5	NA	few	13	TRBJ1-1	CASSYKGNTEAFF	TGTGCCAGCAGTTACAAGGGAAACACTGAAGCTTTCTTT
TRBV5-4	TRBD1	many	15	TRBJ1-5	CASSSGTGGNQPQHF	TGTGCCAGCAGCTCTGGGACAGGGGGAAATCAGCCCCAGCATTTT
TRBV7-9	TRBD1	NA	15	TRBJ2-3	CASSFEDRDTDTQYF	TGTGCCAGCAGCTTCGAGGACAGGGACACAGATACGCAGTATTTT
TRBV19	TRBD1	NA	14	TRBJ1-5	CASRGQSPNQPQHF	TGTGCCAGTAGGGGACAGTCCCCCAATCAGCCCCAGCATTTT
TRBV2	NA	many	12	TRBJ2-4	CASRDSLNIQYF	TGTGCCAGCAGGGACAGTTTAAACATTCAGTACTTC
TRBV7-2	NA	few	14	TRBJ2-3	CASSLGHSTDTQYF	TGTGCCAGCAGCTTAGGTCACAGCACAGATACGCAGTATTTT
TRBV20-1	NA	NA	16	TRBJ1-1	CSAGGGARGRITEAFF	TGCAGTGCTGGCGGGGGGGCCCGGGGGCGGATCACTGAAGCTTTCTTT
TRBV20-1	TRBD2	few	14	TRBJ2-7	CSVAGGLTSYEQYF	TGCAGTGTCGCGGGGGGGCTAACCTCCTACGAGCAGTACTTC
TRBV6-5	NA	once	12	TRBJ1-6	CASWGGASPLHF	TGTGCCAGCTGGGGGGGCGCTTCACCCCTCCACTTT
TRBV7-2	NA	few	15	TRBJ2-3	CASSLGPTQVDTQYF	TGTGCCAGCAGCCTAGGACCTACTCAAGTAGATACGCAGTATTTT
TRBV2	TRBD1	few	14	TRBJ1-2	CARDQGQGNYGYTF	TGTGCCAGAGACCAGGGACAGGGGAACTATGGCTACACCTTC
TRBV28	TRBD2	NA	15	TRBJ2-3	CASSASGVSTDTQYF	TGTGCCAGCAGTGCAAGCGGGGTGAGCACAGATACGCAGTATTTT
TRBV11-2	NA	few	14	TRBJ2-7	CASSPLRRADVCYF	TGTGCCAGCAGCCCCCTTCGGCGGGCGGACGTTTGTTACTTC